The present T cell receptor beta chain was sequenced within a study of control samples from healthy donors and cancer patients. Using immunoSEQ multiplex PCR, the repertoire was profiled, and TCRdb retains in-frame clones only, with some absent. The sample shows over 150,000 clones, around 96% of them seen only once. The sequence derives from a man in his forties in good health. Input material: blood.

The CDR3 is CASSLAVGSNEKLFF. The CDR3 DNA sequence: TGCGCCAGCAGCTTGGCCGTGGGAAGTAATGAAAAACTGTTTTTT. V gene TRBV5-1 combines with J gene TRBJ1-4; the D is unclear. This CDR3 has 15 amino acids. Looked up from germline, CDR1 is SGHRS and CDR2 is YFSETQ. V was cut by 0 bases and J by 4 bases, with 10 bases left in between.